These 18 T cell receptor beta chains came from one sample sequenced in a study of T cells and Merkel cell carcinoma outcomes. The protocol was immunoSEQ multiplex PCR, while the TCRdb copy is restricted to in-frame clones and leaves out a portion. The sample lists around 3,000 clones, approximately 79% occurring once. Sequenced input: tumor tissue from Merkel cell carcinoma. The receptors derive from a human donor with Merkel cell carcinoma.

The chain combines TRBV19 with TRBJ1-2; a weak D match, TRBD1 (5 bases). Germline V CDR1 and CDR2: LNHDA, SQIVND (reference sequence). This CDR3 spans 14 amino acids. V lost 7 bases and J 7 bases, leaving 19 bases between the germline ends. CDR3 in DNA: TGTGCCAGTACCCATACCCAGGGTTCTAGTGGCTACACCTTC. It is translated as CASTHTQGSSGYTF.

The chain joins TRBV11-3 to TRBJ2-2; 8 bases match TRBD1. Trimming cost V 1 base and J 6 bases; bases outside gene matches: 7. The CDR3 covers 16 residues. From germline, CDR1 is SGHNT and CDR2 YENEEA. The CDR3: CASSLGQGRMSGELFF. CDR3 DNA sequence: TGTGCCAGCAGCTTAGGACAGGGGCGCATGTCCGGGGAGCTGTTTTTT.

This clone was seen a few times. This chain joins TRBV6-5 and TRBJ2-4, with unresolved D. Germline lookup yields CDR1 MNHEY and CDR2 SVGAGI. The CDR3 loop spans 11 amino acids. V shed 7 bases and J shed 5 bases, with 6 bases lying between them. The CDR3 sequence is CASTAENIQYF. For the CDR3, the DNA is TGTGCCAGCACCGCAGAAAACATTCAGTACTTC.

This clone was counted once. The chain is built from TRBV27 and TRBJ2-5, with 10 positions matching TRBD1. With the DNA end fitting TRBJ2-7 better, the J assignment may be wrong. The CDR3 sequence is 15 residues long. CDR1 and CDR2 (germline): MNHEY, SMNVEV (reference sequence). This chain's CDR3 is CASSRTGTGAYEQYF. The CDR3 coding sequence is TGTGCCAGCAGTCGCACCGGGACAGGGGCTTACGAGCAGTACTTC.

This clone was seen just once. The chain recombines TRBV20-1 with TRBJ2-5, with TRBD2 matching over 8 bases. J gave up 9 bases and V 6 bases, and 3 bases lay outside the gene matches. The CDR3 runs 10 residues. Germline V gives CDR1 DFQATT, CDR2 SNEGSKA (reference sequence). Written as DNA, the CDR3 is TGCAGTGCGAGACTAGCGTCCCAGTACTTC. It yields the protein CSARLASQYF.

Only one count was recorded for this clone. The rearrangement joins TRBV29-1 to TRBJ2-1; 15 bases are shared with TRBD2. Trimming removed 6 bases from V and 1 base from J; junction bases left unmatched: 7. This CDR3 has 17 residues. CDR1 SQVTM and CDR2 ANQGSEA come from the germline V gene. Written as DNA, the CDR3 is TGCAGCGTCGGCGGGACTAGCGGGGGGAGGTCCTACAATGAGCAGTTCTTC. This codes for CSVGGTSGGRSYNEQFF.

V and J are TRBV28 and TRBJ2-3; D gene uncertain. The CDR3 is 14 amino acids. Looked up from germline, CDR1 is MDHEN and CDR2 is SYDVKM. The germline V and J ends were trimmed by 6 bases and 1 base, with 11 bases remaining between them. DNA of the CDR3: TGTGCCAGCAGCTTTCTATCTGGCACAGATACGCAGTATTTT. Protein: CASSFLSGTDTQYF.

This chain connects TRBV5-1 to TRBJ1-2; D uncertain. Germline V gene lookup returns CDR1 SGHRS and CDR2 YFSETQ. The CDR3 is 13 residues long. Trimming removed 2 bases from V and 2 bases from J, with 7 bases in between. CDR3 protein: CASSFSTNYGYTF. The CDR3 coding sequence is TGCGCCAGCAGCTTTTCTACCAACTATGGCTACACCTTC.

Here the CDR3 DNA reads TGTGCCAGCAGCTTAGGGCAGGGGGTAGTCGGAGATACGCAGTATTTT. Translation: CASSLGQGVVGDTQYF. V gene TRBV7-9 combines with J gene TRBJ2-3; TRBD1 agrees at 7 bases. The length of the CDR3 is 16 residues. Looked up from germline, CDR1 is SEHNR and CDR2 is FQNEAQ (reference sequence). V lost 1 base, J lost 5 bases, and 9 bases stayed unmatched. Full variable domain (remainder filled in from reference TRBV7-9 and TRBJ2-3): DTGVSQNPRHKITKRGQNVTFRCDPISEHNRLYWYRQTLGQGPEFLTYFQNEAQLEKSRLLSDRFSAERPKGSFSTLEIQRTEQGDSAMYLCASSLGQGVVGDTQYFGPGTRLTVL.

DNA for the CDR3: TGTGCCAGCAGCGCCGGACAGGGCGCTTTATCGAATGGCTACACCTTC. This encodes CASSAGQGALSNGYTF. The genes are TRBV9 and TRBJ1-2; TRBD1 matches 8 bases. The ends lost 3 bases at V and 6 bases at J; junction bases unmatched: 13. CDR3 length: 16 amino acids. Germline CDR1 SGDLS, CDR2 YYNGEE.

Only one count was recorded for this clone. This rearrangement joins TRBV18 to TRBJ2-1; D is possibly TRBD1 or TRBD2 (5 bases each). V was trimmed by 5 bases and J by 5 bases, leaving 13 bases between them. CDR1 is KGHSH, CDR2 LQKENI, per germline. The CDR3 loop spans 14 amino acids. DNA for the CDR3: TGTGCCAGCTCATACGGGACCTTCGACAATGAGCAGTTCTTC. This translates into CASSYGTFDNEQFF.

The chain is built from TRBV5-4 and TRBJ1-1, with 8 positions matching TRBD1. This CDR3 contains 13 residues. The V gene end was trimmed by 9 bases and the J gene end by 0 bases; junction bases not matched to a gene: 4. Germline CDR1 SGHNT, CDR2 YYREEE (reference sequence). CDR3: CANRQGLNTEAFF. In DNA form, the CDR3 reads TGTGCCAACAGACAGGGGTTGAACACTGAAGCTTTCTTT. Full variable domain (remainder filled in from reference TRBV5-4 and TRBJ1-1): ETGVTQSPTHLIKTRGQQVTLRCSSQSGHNTVSWYQQALGQGPQFIFQYYREEENGRGNFPPRFSGLQFPNYSSELNVNALELDDSALYLCANRQGLNTEAFFGQGTRLTVV.

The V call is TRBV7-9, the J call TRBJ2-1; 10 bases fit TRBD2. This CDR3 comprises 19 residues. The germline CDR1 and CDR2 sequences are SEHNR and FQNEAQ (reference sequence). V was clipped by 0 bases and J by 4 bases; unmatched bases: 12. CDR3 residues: CASSLASGVAGGPYNEQFF. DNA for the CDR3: TGTGCCAGCAGCTTAGCGTCTGGAGTAGCGGGGGGACCTTACAATGAGCAGTTCTTC.

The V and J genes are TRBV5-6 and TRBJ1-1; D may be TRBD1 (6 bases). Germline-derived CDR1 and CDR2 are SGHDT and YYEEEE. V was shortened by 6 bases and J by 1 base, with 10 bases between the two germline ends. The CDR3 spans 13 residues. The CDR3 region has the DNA TGTGCCAGCATGGGGGGCAAGAACACTGAAGCTTTCTTT. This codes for CASMGGKNTEAFF.

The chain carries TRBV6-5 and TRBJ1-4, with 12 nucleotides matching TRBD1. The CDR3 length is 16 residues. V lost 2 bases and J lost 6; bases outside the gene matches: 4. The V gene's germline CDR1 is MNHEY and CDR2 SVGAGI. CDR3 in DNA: TGTGCCAGCAGTTACGCAGGGACAGGGGGCTATGAAAAACTGTTTTTT. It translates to CASSYAGTGGYEKLFF.

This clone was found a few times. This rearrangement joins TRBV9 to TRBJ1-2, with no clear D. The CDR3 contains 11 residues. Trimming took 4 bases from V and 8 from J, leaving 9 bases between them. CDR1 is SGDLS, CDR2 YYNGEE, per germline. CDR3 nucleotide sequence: TGTGCCAGCAGCTCTCGTGGGGGCTACACCTTC. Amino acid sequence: CASSSRGGYTF.

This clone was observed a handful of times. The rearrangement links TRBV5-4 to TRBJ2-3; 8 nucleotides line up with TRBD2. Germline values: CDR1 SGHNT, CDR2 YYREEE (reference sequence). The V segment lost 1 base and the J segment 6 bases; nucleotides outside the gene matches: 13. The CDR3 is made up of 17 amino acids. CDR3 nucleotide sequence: TGTGCCAGCAGCTTGTTTGCCAGCGGGGGCTCGTCGGATACGCAGTATTTT. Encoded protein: CASSLFASGGSSDTQYF.

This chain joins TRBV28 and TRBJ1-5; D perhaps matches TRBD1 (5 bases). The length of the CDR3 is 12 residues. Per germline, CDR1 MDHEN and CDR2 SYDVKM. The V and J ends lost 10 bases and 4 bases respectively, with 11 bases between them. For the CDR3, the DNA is TGTGCCACCGTGACAGAAAATCAGCCCCAGCATTTT. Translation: CATVTENQPQHF.